At least ten counts were recorded for the clone carrying this T cell receptor beta chain. This sample is part of a study of T cells in Graves' hyperthyroidism and ophthalmopathy. Study-wide background: At initial diagnosis, before any treatment had begun, peripheral blood was obtained.

The germline gives CDR1 DFQATT, CDR2 SNEGSKA (reference sequence). The CDR3 length is 14 residues. V lost 0 bases and J lost 2, with 11 bases in between. The CDR3 regions of TCR beta were amplified from RNA transcripts. A set of HTBI primers served as the primers for a first-round RT-PCR of the TCR CDR3. From the multiplex PCR reads, TCRdb called clonotypes with MiXCR, one entry per CDR3 protein. The sample includes approximately 700,000 distinct CDR3 sequences, roughly 15% seen only once; the top ten take approximately 8%. Diagnosis of hyperthyroidism was new in patients aged 18 to 65, and its duration was under 2 months. Reasons for excluding patients were uncontrolled infection, other autoimmune disease, pregnancy or lactation. Clinical symptoms, serum thyroxine, TRAb, thyroid ultrasound and orbital computed tomography informed diagnoses.

Material: blood. The sequence was collected from a man younger than 35 with Graves' hyperthyroidism. This chain joins TRBV20-1 and TRBJ2-7, with D maybe TRBD2 (6 bases). CDR3 loop: CSARDPGEAYEQYF. CDR3 nucleotides: TGCAGTGCTAGAGATCCGGGGGAGGCCTACGAGCAGTACTTC.